This TCR beta chain was recorded in a study of cytomegalovirus exposure and HLA in healthy donors (dated by TCRdb to about 2017). A note on the overall study: An earlier analysis of 587 of the donors reported 276 Gb of sequence data and 95 million to 120 million unique TCR beta sequences obtained from approximately 180 million T cells. Besides the first cohort of around 700 subjects, a separate validation cohort made up of about 120 different subjects was used. In an earlier analysis of 500 to 650 of the donors, high-throughput TCR beta sequencing was used to judge whether each TCR beta V gene segment behaved as functional or pseudogenic. Roughly five DR-DQ haplotypes were treated as single units for association and clustering because of strong linkage in the cohort. Rather than drawing on any new phenotypic data, the later analysis identified candidate immune exposures from TCR beta sequences and the way those sequences occurred across donors. The study aimed to test whether cataloging public T cell receptors could reveal signatures of past pathogen exposure. A later analysis re-examined previously published TCR beta repertoires from 500 to 700 donors and added high-resolution HLA genotyping to investigate patterns of TCR occurrence. Donor age, sex, ethnicity and CMV serostatus were compiled together with the repertoire data. Of the roughly 400 genotyped donors, 75% to 85% were placed in the genetic ancestry cluster associated with self-reported Caucasian donors. To predict cytomegalovirus infection status, the study combined high-throughput TCR immunosequencing, statistical association of individual TCRs with disease status, and machine learning. Approximately 300 gigabases of sequencing data and around 90 million unique TCR sequences made up an early release that covered under 750 HLA-typed donors. Every discovery cohort repertoire had been produced on one sequencing platform. Class I and class II HLA loci were covered by the typing at four-digit resolution. A later genetic analysis took genome-wide SNP genotypes for about 55% of the roughly 670 donors and used that subset as a discovery cohort. Across 398 genotyped donors of the cohort, an average of about 250,000 unique TCR beta nucleotide sequences per donor were sequenced, and roughly a sixth of those sequences were non-productive. Typing coverage differed by locus: A, B, C, DRB1 and DQB1 were typed in roughly 629-630 donors, DQA1 in 500 to 550, DPA1 in 606, and DPB1 in 472. Using immunosequencing, the study profiled T cell repertoires from 666 subjects and related those repertoires to cytomegalovirus serostatus. What the authors observed across the whole study: The classifier was reported to diagnose cytomegalovirus status with high specificity and sensitivity in both the original and validation cohorts. A few of the identified cytomegalovirus-associated TCR beta chains were confirmed in vitro to be specific for cytomegalovirus antigens. Because some donors lacked HLA typing at each locus, the association tests relied only on the typed subset. In a later genetic analysis, a missense DCLRE1C variant was associated with V-gene and J-gene trimming of TCR beta chains, and the association was replicated in an independent cohort. Specific HLA alleles were associated with roughly 16,000 TCR beta sequences at a false discovery rate of 0.05 in a later analysis. While some public TCRs were present in many individuals, most TCR sequences turned up only very rarely across donors. In a later analysis, several top co-occurrence clusters were reported to appear linked to parvovirus B19, influenza, CMV and Epstein-Barr virus. When HLA alleles, especially DR and DQ, strongly co-occurred, attributing TCR associations to individual alleles was difficult. In a later genetic analysis, fewer N-insertions in productive TCRs were reported among donors in an Asian-associated ancestry cluster than the roughly 700-donor mean. A cluster of highly shared sequence variants was judged likely to be a technical artifact of the sequencing pipeline. The 87-base-pair reads could not distinguish some IMGT-functional V segments, including TRBV6-2 and TRBV6-3, so those segments were excluded. The authors suggested that the approach could potentially be extended to other disease states and immunological phenotypes. Most CMV-associated TCR beta chains appeared to be HLA-restricted in a later analysis, and the HLA associations seemed to be driven largely by CMV exposure. A further reported finding was that TCR beta sequences accurately predicted the HLA-A and HLA-B alleles for most subjects in the first cohort. A total of about 150 TCR beta chains were listed by the study as associated with cytomegalovirus. In a later analysis, HLA-associated TCR beta chains were found to be more clonally expanded and to have lower generation probabilities than equally common non-associated chains. According to a later analysis, TCR association rates differed among HLA loci, with DRB1 alleles showing the most associated TCRs and HLA-C alleles showing the fewest. Sequencing depth was assumed to be roughly uniform across donors in the presence/absence analyses, though that assumption may not hold. The cohort was sequenced for TCR beta chains only, and without alpha or paired-chain data the features that could be detected were limited. In an earlier analysis of about 600 of the donors, most TCR beta V segments appeared in productive rearrangements about 87% or about 30% of the time, broadly matching IMGT annotations. Because counts were too low, about 17 rarely observed V segments, including chromosome 9 orphons, were excluded from the earlier analysis of several hundred of the donors. Correlated functional status among segregating V segments might be attributable to linkage disequilibrium, but an unknown experimental factor could not be ruled out. For the cohort, immune exposure information was limited to CMV serostatus.

The CDR3 runs 14 residues from the cysteine to the phenylalanine. Only the CDR3 region is kept as DNA, spanning 42 bases read in frame from base 1. The germline V gene (reference sequence) sets CDR1 to SEHNR and CDR2 to FQNEAQ. The cohort comprised several hundred healthy bone marrow donors. At the time of sampling, all cohort members were nominally healthy, though unrecorded immune exposures were likely present. The donor was CMV seropositive and was included in the group of 250 to 350 seropositive cohort members. Every donor gave a peripheral blood sample, and the peripheral blood mononuclear cells from that sample were used for TCR beta sequencing. Genomic DNA extraction from the blood cell samples was performed with the Qiagen DNeasy Blood Extraction Kit. A remark on this clone: No antigen is known for it. Germline is not matched at one junction end, which may reflect a read error.

Library construction relied on the immunoSEQ multiplex PCR assay. The multiplex PCR relied on a mix of 60 forward primers for TCR Vbeta segments and 13 reverse primers for TCR Jbeta segments. A multiplex PCR assay on genomic DNA amplified the CDR3 region of rearranged TCR beta genes. On the Illumina HiSeq System, the amplified TCR beta libraries were sequenced as 87-base-pair reads. Per the authors' processing: A later analysis tallied some 79 million unique TCR beta chains across the 700 or so repertoires, and some 10 million of those chains were shared by two or more donors. Raw reads were error-corrected and collapsed into unique sequences with a nearest-neighbor algorithm that merged closely related sequences to remove PCR and sequencing errors. V, D and J gene segments were assigned by aligning CDR3 sequences to IMGT reference sequences. For a sequence to be retained, at least a six-nucleotide match to both a V gene segment and a J gene segment was required. Rearrangements were classified as productive when the CDR3 lacked stop codons and remained in frame with V and J, and all other rearrangements were classified as non-productive. Following IMGT convention, CDR3 was defined as the stretch from the second conserved V-encoded cysteine up to the conserved J-encoded phenylalanine. In an earlier analysis of more than 550 of the donors, sequences lacking an unambiguous match to a single V gene segment were excluded. In an earlier analysis of approximately 610 of the donors, V segments were called functional above 56.7% productive rearrangements and were called segregating when the between-donor standard deviation exceeded 5%. A statistical classification framework was built to diagnose cytomegalovirus status from the catalog of TCR beta chain sequences. V and J gene assignment, in a later analysis, came from comparing TCR nucleotide sequences with IMGT/GENE-DB human TR gene sequences. A later analysis assigned CDR3 sequences and most-parsimonious VDJ recombination scenarios with the TCRdist pipeline. In a later analysis, each TCR beta chain was defined by its CDR3 amino acid sequence together with its V-gene family, and reads lacking a unique V-gene family were excluded. As a way to deal with suspected cross-contamination and a sequencing artifact, a later analysis dropped under 600 nucleotide sequences that were highly shared and had low generation probability. In a later analysis, a clonal expansion index for each public chain was calculated from normalized within-repertoire ranks of inferred template counts. In a later analysis, generation probabilities were computed with a VDJ recombination model fitted to out-of-frame rearrangements, and the resulting probabilities were checked against IGoR. In a later analysis, hypergeometric tests were used to score TCR-TCR, TCR-HLA and TCR-CMV co-occurrence, with a repertoire-size bias correction applied to TCR pairs. To estimate false discovery rates, a later analysis permuted the HLA or CMV assignments 20 times. A later analysis grouped co-occurring TCRs with DBSCAN, adding TCRdist sequence similarity when clustering within HLA-allele-positive subsets. For co-occurrence clustering, repertoires with fewer than 30,000 or more than 120,000 public chains were excluded, along with a handful of repertoires with anomalous nucleotide sharing. This immuneACCESS table, as held by TCRdb, lists in-frame sequences with V and J called but not all clones. Of the missing ones, under half trace to an unresolved V gene in checked studies; the others have no known cause. Clone size and V and J calls were adopted from that table, with D and trimming inferred from the DNA. The sample table records roughly 200,000 clones; around 80% of these occur just once. The ten largest clonotypes hold around 2.9% of the sample.

The rearranged chain carries TRBV7-9 and TRBJ1-1; the best D guess is TRBD1, with 5 bases matching. Specimen: PBMCs. The source of this sequence is a woman aged 55-75 years in good health and CMV-seropositive. The encoded CDR3 is CASSVAGQNTEAFF. The nucleotide sequence reads as follows: TGTGCCAGCAGCGTAGCTGGACAGAACACTGAAGCTTTCTTT. Joined to the reference TRBV7-9 and TRBJ1-1 proteins, this CDR3 gives the full variable domain: DTGVSQNPRHKITKRGQNVTFRCDPISEHNRLYWYRQTLGQGPEFLTYFQNEAQLEKSRLLSDRFSAERPKGSFSTLEIQRTEQGDSAMYLCASSVAGQNTEAFFGQGTRLTVV.